The T cell receptor beta chain described here comes from a study of control samples from healthy donors and cancer patients. TCRdb keeps only in-frame clones here, not all; method: immunoSEQ multiplex PCR. This sample has 130,000 to 150,000 clones, with roughly 94% found just once. The ends were cut back, 6 bases at V and 4 bases at J, with 12 bases in the middle. The CDR3 covers 13 residues. The germline CDR1 and CDR2 sequences are SEHNR and FQNEAQ (reference sequence). Specimen: PBMCs. The chain recombines TRBV7-9 with TRBJ1-1, with a weak D call TRBD1 (6 bases). This TCR derives from a man aged 60-69 years with colorectal cancer. CDR3 bases: TGTGCCAGCAGGGACAGTTATGGCACTGAAGCTTTCTTT. Amino acid sequence: CASRDSYGTEAFF.